Below, 19 T cell receptor beta chains from the same sample are listed, as sequenced in a study of blood T cell repertoires in COVID-19. Repertoires were generated with immunoSEQ multiplex PCR, while TCRdb's copy carries only in-frame clones and drops some. The sample lists around 200,000 clones; roughly 80% were seen once. The specimen sequenced was peripheral blood. These receptors were taken from a woman in her 70s with acute or convalescent COVID-19.

The rearrangement joins TRBV6-5 to TRBJ2-2; D may be TRBD2 (5 bases). The V gene lost 6 bases and the J gene lost 5 bases, with 13 bases spanning the gap. Germline V gives CDR1 MNHEY, CDR2 SVGAGI. The CDR3 length is 14 residues. The CDR3 nucleotides read TGTGCCAGCAGGGGAGTTCTAGGAACCGGGGAGCTGTTTTTT. This translates into CASRGVLGTGELFF.

The CDR3 here is CASNSGQDHEQFF. The CDR3 region has the DNA TGTGCCAGCAACAGCGGGCAAGACCATGAGCAGTTCTTC. J is TRBJ2-1 and V is TRBV28; TRBD2 is a possible D gene (6 bases). Trimming pared 7 bases from V and 8 bases from J, leaving 15 bases between. The germline CDR1 and CDR2 sequences are MDHEN and SYDVKM. The CDR3 has 13 amino acids.

The rearrangement joins TRBV5-1 to TRBJ2-7; no reliable D call. Germline values: CDR1 SGHRS, CDR2 YFSETQ. V shed 0 bases and J shed 6 bases, with 7 bases lying between them. The CDR3 is 12 amino acids. The DNA for the CDR3 is TGCGCCAGCAGCTTGGCCGTCGGCGAGCAGTACTTC. This encodes CASSLAVGEQYF.

The chain links TRBV6-5 to TRBJ1-1; unclear D gene. Germline lookup yields CDR1 MNHEY and CDR2 SVGAGI. The CDR3 totals 13 residues. V was shortened by 6 bases and J by 1 base, with 9 bases between the two germline ends. The CDR3 DNA reads TGTGCCAGCAGCATCCGACAGAACACTGAAGCTTTCTTT. This codes for CASSIRQNTEAFF.

The rearrangement links TRBV10-3 to TRBJ1-5; D perhaps matches TRBD1 (6 bases). The germline CDR1 and CDR2 sequences are ENHRY and SYGVKD. The CDR3 is made up of 14 amino acids. Trimming took off 5 bases at V and 4 bases at J, with 12 bases between the two ends. CDR3 sequence reads: CAISIGGGNQPQHF. The CDR3 bases are TGTGCCATCAGTATAGGGGGGGGGAATCAGCCCCAGCATTTT.

This clone was counted only a few times. The CDR3 region has the DNA TGTGCCAGTACCCCGGGACAGGGGGCGGTTCAGCCCCAGCATTTT. Its protein is CASTPGQGAVQPQHF. The gene calls are TRBV19 and TRBJ1-5; TRBD1 agrees at 12 bases. V gave up 7 bases and J gave up 6 bases; unmatched junction bases: 7. The CDR3 extends over 15 amino acids. Germline CDR1 and CDR2: LNHDA and SQIVND (reference sequence). Combining the CDR3 with reference TRBV19 and TRBJ1-5 gives the whole variable domain DGGITQSPKYLFRKEGQNVTLSCEQNLNHDAMYWYRQDPGQGLRLIYYSQIVNDFQKGDIAEGYSVSREKKESFPLTVTSAQKNPTAFYLCASTPGQGAVQPQHFGDGTRLSIL.

The count of this clone is one. The chain links TRBV28 to TRBJ1-5; 7 nucleotides match TRBD1. V was clipped by 4 bases and J by 6 bases; unmatched bases: 9. The CDR3 is made up of 15 amino acids. The germline V gene encodes CDR1 MDHEN and CDR2 SYDVKM. CDR3 nucleotide sequence: TGTGCCAGCAGTTCACGGAGGGGGCAGGGTCAGCCCCAGCATTTT. Encoded protein: CASSSRRGQGQPQHF.

Details on this clone: This sample also contains other DNA sequences that code for the same CDR3. This chain uses TRBV11-2 with TRBJ1-1, with D possibly TRBD1 on 5 matching bases. Germline CDR1 and CDR2: SGHAT and FQNNGV. The CDR3 contains 13 residues. V lost 5 bases, J lost 3 bases, and 10 bases lay in between. DNA of the CDR3: TGTGCCAGCAGCCTCCGGGGGGACACTGAAGCTTTCTTT. It specifies CASSLRGDTEAFF.

This clone is a singleton in its sample. The chain combines TRBV5-1 with TRBJ1-1; D not certain. With 4 bases removed from V and 4 bases from J, the gap between germline ends came to 11 bases. Germline CDR1 reads SGHRS; CDR2 reads YFSETQ. The CDR3 contains 13 residues. CDR3 DNA: TGCGCCAGCAGCCCCAACATTGGCACTGAAGCTTTCTTT. Protein: CASSPNIGTEAFF.

This clone was counted a few times. The gene calls are TRBV19 and TRBJ1-2; possibly TRBD1 for D (6 bases). Trimming cost V 5 bases and J 7 bases, with 14 bases left between them. Germline-derived CDR1 and CDR2 are LNHDA and SQIVND (reference sequence). CDR3 size: 13 residues. The CDR3 region is CASSYRAPGGYTF. DNA of the CDR3: TGTGCCAGTAGTTACAGGGCCCCCGGTGGCTACACCTTC.

The J gene is TRBJ2-1, the V gene TRBV7-8; TRBD2 aligns across 9 bases. The CDR3 contains 19 residues. Germline V gene data show CDR1 as SGHVS and CDR2 as FQNEAQ. J was trimmed by 5 bases and V by 5 bases; bases with no gene match: 19. The CDR3 coding sequence is TGTGCCAGCAGCCCCCGAGCGGGAGGATCCCCTTTTGGTCACAATGAGCAGTTCTTC. This translates into CASSPRAGGSPFGHNEQFF.

The chain links TRBV6-5 to TRBJ2-5, with 7 bases identical to TRBD2. The CDR3 extends over 14 amino acids. Germline V gene sequence: CDR1 MNHEY, CDR2 SVGAGI. Germline trimming cut 6 bases from V and 2 bases from J; bases unmatched to any gene: 6. The CDR3 DNA reads TGTGCCAGCAGGAAAACTAGCGCTCAAGAGACCCAGTACTTC. It encodes CASRKTSAQETQYF.

In this sample, this clone turned up once. Within the sample, other DNA sequences also encode this same CDR3. The chain recombines TRBV5-1 with TRBJ2-2; D may be TRBD2 (6 bases). The germline V gene encodes CDR1 SGHRS and CDR2 YFSETQ. This CDR3 is built from 15 residues. Trimming left V 0 bases short and J 4 bases short, with 10 bases between. The CDR3 sequence: CASSLGQGGTGELFF. The DNA of the CDR3 is TGCGCCAGCAGCTTGGGCCAGGGAGGCACCGGGGAGCTGTTTTTT.

The gene calls are TRBV2 and TRBJ2-3, with 14 bases identical to TRBD2. The CDR3 runs 16 residues. Germline CDR1 and CDR2: SNHLY and FYNNEI. The J segment lost 3 bases and the V segment lost 7 bases, leaving 6 bases of the junction unmatched. CDR3 protein: CASTPGTSGSTDTQYF. CDR3 DNA: TGTGCCAGCACCCCCGGGACTAGCGGGAGTACAGATACGCAGTATTTT.

The chain is built from TRBV14 and TRBJ1-6; no clear D. The germline CDR1 and CDR2 sequences are SGHDN and FVKESK. The CDR3 consists of 17 residues. V was pared by 4 bases and J by 0 bases, with 13 bases between. The DNA for the CDR3 is TGTGCCAGCAGCCCAACGAGGGCCAGCTCCTATAATTCACCCCTCCACTTT. Translation gives CASSPTRASSYNSPLHF.

V is TRBV11-2 and J is TRBJ2-7; D not resolved. The V gene's germline CDR1 is SGHAT and CDR2 FQNNGV. V was pared by 5 bases and J by 0 bases, with 14 bases between. The CDR3 has 15 residues. CDR3 protein: CASSLRTYSSYEQYF. The CDR3 nucleotides read TGTGCCAGCAGCCTTCGCACCTACAGCTCCTACGAGCAGTACTTC. The full variable domain, in which reference TRBV11-2 and TRBJ2-7 provide the parts outside the CDR3, is EAGVAQSPRYKIIEKRQSVAFWCNPISGHATLYWYQQILGQGPKLLIQFQNNGVVDDSQLPKDRFSAERLKGVDSTLKIQPAKLEDSAVYLCASSLRTYSSYEQYFGPGTRLTVT.

The genes are TRBV10-1 and TRBJ2-4, with D tentatively TRBD2 (6 bases). The ends were cut back, 4 bases at V and 5 bases at J, with 15 bases in the middle. The CDR3 runs 15 residues. In germline, CDR1 is WNHNN, CDR2 SYGVQD (reference sequence). The CDR3 here is CASSGPLGSQNIQYF. The CDR3 DNA sequence: TGCGCCAGCAGTGGCCCCCTCGGGAGCCAAAACATTCAGTACTTC.

The chain uses TRBV7-9 and TRBJ2-1; D may be TRBD2 (5 bases). With 2 bases removed from V and 8 bases from J, the gap between germline ends came to 13 bases. There are 14 residues in the CDR3. Germline V gene sequence: CDR1 SEHNR, CDR2 FQNEAQ (reference sequence). The CDR3 protein is CASSLLAGSHEQFF. The CDR3 DNA follows: TGTGCCAGCAGCTTACTTGCGGGTTCCCATGAGCAGTTCTTC.

With regard to this clone: The sample contains more than one DNA sequence encoding this CDR3. The V and J genes are TRBV30 and TRBJ1-3; TRBD1 matches at 9 bases. V was pared by 5 bases and J by 0 bases, with 2 bases of the junction left unmatched. Germline loops: CDR1 GTSNPN, CDR2 SVGIG (reference sequence). The CDR3 covers 14 residues. The CDR3 coding sequence is TGTGCCTGGGGACAGGGGATCTCTGGAAACACCATATATTTT. It specifies CAWGQGISGNTIYF.